What follows are 18 T cell receptor beta chains derived from one specimen sequenced in a study of a mutant IDH1 vaccine in newly diagnosed glioma (dated by TCRdb to about 2021). The library was made by the immunoSEQ multiplex PCR assay. TCRdb took over this immuneACCESS table, retaining in-frame rearrangements with V and J assigned. Such tables are incomplete; in checked studies, under half of the missing clones stem from an unresolved V gene, and the remainder is unexplained. This sample has tens of thousands of clones in its table, and 65% to 80% of those were observed once. Approximately 2% of the sample goes to the ten largest clones. In the paper's terms, the time point label means: baseline, week 1 (first vaccination visit). Explained via the paper, the treatment or condition label denotes: pre-vaccination baseline after standard-of-care therapy. The starting material was PBMCs, obtained from a glioma patient treated with radiotherapy, temozolomide or both. These receptors originate from a woman in her 40s with glioma.

The chain couples TRBV27 to TRBJ1-2, with 7 bases lining up with TRBD1. The CDR3 runs to 14 residues. With 4 bases clipped from V and 3 bases from J, the junction kept 5 bases outside the gene matches. Per the germline V gene, CDR1 is MNHEY and CDR2 is SMNVEV (reference sequence). The CDR3 spells CASSSLDRDYGYTF. The CDR3, as DNA: TGTGCCAGCAGTTCCCTCGACAGGGACTATGGCTACACCTTC.

The genes are TRBV12-5 and TRBJ1-5; 8 bases map to TRBD1. Germline lookup yields CDR1 LGHNT and CDR2 FRNRAP. This CDR3 is built from 15 residues. The J segment lost 7 bases and the V segment lost 5 bases, leaving 10 bases of the junction unmatched. The CDR3 bases are TGTGCTAGTGGTCTCGACAGACAGGGGATACAGCCCCAGCATTTT. Translated, it gives CASGLDRQGIQPQHF.

V usage is TRBV7-9 and J usage is TRBJ1-6, with unresolved D. V gave up 3 bases and J gave up 4 bases, with 10 bases separating them. CDR1 is SEHNR, CDR2 FQNEAQ, per germline (reference sequence). The CDR3 has 15 amino acids. CDR3 nucleotides: TGTGCCAGCAGCTTTGAAGGGCTGTATAATTCACCCCTCCACTTT. It yields the protein CASSFEGLYNSPLHF.

The chain combines TRBV5-6 with TRBJ1-3; no clear D. Germline V gives CDR1 SGHDT, CDR2 YYEEEE. The CDR3 is made up of 16 amino acids. Trimming removed 1 base at V and 4 bases at J, with 15 bases between. The CDR3 reads CASSLQPPLSGNTIYF. Here the CDR3 DNA reads TGTGCCAGCAGCTTGCAACCACCCCTATCCGGAAACACCATATATTTT.

The chain links TRBV7-9 to TRBJ2-7; D not certain. Germline CDR1 is SEHNR and CDR2 is FQNEAQ (reference sequence). V was clipped by 6 bases and J by 10 bases, with 19 bases between them. This CDR3 is built from 13 residues. The CDR3 nucleotides are TGTGCCAGCAGATCGAGTGGGATAGAGTACCAGTACTTC. This sequence encodes CASRSSGIEYQYF.

J is TRBJ2-7 and V is TRBV7-2; D uncertain. Trimming removed 6 bases at V and 7 bases at J, with 13 bases between. This CDR3 is 12 amino acids long. Germline V gene sequence: CDR1 SGHTA, CDR2 FQGNSA. CDR3 amino acids: CASSLPGWEQYF. The CDR3 DNA is TGTGCCAGCAGTTTACCCGGGTGGGAGCAGTACTTC. The variable domain in full, completed from reference TRBV7-2 and TRBJ2-7, reads GAGVSQSPSNKVTEKGKDVELRCDPISGHTALYWYRQSLGQGLEFLIYFQGNSAPDKSGLPSDRFSAERTGGSVSTLTIQRTQQEDSAVYLCASSLPGWEQYFGPGTRLTVT.

The chain carries TRBV2 and TRBJ1-1; D perhaps matches TRBD1 (5 bases). The length of the CDR3 is 13 residues. V was shortened by 1 base and J by 10 bases, with 13 bases between the two germline ends. The germline gives CDR1 SNHLY, CDR2 FYNNEI. The chain's CDR3 is CASSEGLRVRAFF. The CDR3 DNA is TGTGCCAGCAGTGAAGGGCTCAGGGTGCGAGCTTTCTTT.

The CDR3 DNA sequence: TGTGCCAGTAGTATAGGGAGGGCTAGCAATCAGCCCCAGCATTTT. This translates into CASSIGRASNQPQHF. This chain uses TRBV19 with TRBJ1-5; D is unclear. This CDR3 has 15 residues. Trimming stripped 1 base from V and 0 bases from J, with 7 bases between. In germline, CDR1 is LNHDA, CDR2 SQIVND (reference sequence).

This clone has just one count. The genes are TRBV27 and TRBJ1-3; D may be TRBD1 (6 bases). Per germline, CDR1 MNHEY and CDR2 SMNVEV (reference sequence). Between the trimmed V and J ends, which lost 6 bases and 1 base, there was a span of 10 bases. The CDR3 runs 14 residues. CDR3 sequence reads: CASRQQGSGNTIYF. DNA for the CDR3: TGTGCCAGCAGACAACAGGGATCTGGAAACACCATATATTTT.

The chain joins TRBV4-1 to TRBJ1-1; D is uncertain. The CDR3 covers 13 residues. V shed 6 bases and J shed 3 bases, with 11 bases lying between them. The germline gives CDR1 MGHRA, CDR2 YSYEKL. CDR3 in DNA: TGCGCCAGCAGGAGGATCGGAGACACTGAAGCTTTCTTT. It is translated as CASRRIGDTEAFF.

The chain employs TRBV5-1 and TRBJ2-3; D might be TRBD2 (6 bases). The CDR3 is 14 amino acids. Per germline, CDR1 SGHRS and CDR2 YFSETQ. V gave up 0 bases and J gave up 6 bases, with 11 bases separating them. In nucleotides, the CDR3 is TGCGCCAGCAGCTTGGGGCCGGAGGGTGATACGCAGTATTTT. Amino acids: CASSLGPEGDTQYF.

The chain is built from TRBV7-2 and TRBJ2-7, with TRBD1 as a possible D gene (6 bases). With 5 bases removed from V and 5 bases from J, the gap between germline ends came to 13 bases. Germline V CDR1 and CDR2: SGHTA, FQGNSA. This CDR3 is built from 13 residues. CDR3 nucleotide sequence: TGTGCCAGCAGCCTAACAGGGAGCCACGAGCAGTACTTC. Its protein product is CASSLTGSHEQYF.

The chain links TRBV5-1 to TRBJ1-6; D perhaps matches TRBD1 (5 bases). Germline V lookup: CDR1 SGHRS, CDR2 YFSETQ. The CDR3 spans 13 residues. V was cut by 3 bases and J by 7 bases, with 8 bases left in between. The chain's CDR3 is CASSSDSNSPLHF. The CDR3 region has the DNA TGCGCCAGCAGCTCCGACAGCAATTCACCCCTCCACTTT.

In nucleotides, the CDR3 is TGTGCCACCAGCAAAGGGCCGGGACTAGCCAAAAACATTCAGTACTTC. Translated, it gives CATSKGPGLAKNIQYF. The chain is built from TRBV15 and TRBJ2-4; TRBD2 might be the D (6 bases). Deletions cut 4 bases from V and 0 bases from J, with 13 bases between. The CDR3 contains 16 residues. CDR1 is LNHNV and CDR2 is YYDKDF in the germline V gene (reference sequence).

The chain employs TRBV10-3 and TRBJ1-2; D is unresolved. This CDR3 is built from 14 residues. Germline V gene data show CDR1 as ENHRY and CDR2 as SYGVKD. V lost 4 bases to trimming and J lost 0 bases, with 9 bases between them. The CDR3: CAISGVASNYGYTF. The CDR3 DNA is TGTGCCATCAGTGGGGTAGCCTCTAACTATGGCTACACCTTC.

J is TRBJ1-5 and V is TRBV27; TRBD1 is a possible D gene (5 bases). Per germline, CDR1 MNHEY and CDR2 SMNVEV (reference sequence). V lost 6 bases and J lost 7, with 22 bases in between. The CDR3 sequence is 16 residues long. The CDR3 region has the DNA TGTGCCAGCAGCCAAAAATACGGGACCTCCCCACAGCCCCAGCATTTT. Its protein is CASSQKYGTSPQPQHF.

V and J are TRBV6-1 and TRBJ2-3; the match to TRBD2 covers 10 bases. V trimming: 2 bases; J trimming: 0 bases; junction bases outside the gene matches: 8. Germline V CDR1 and CDR2: MNHNS, SASEGT. CDR3 size: 18 residues. CDR3 sequence reads: CASSERLAGVISTDTQYF. In DNA form, the CDR3 reads TGTGCCAGCAGTGAAAGGCTAGCGGGGGTCATCAGCACAGATACGCAGTATTTT.

V gene TRBV6-5 combines with J gene TRBJ1-5; no clear D gene. V lost 3 bases, J lost 6 bases, and 12 bases lay in between. This CDR3 contains 14 residues. Germline lookup yields CDR1 MNHEY and CDR2 SVGAGI. The DNA for the CDR3 is TGTGCCAGCAGTTATAGCGGGGAAAGTCAGCCCCAGCATTTT. The encoded protein is CASSYSGESQPQHF.